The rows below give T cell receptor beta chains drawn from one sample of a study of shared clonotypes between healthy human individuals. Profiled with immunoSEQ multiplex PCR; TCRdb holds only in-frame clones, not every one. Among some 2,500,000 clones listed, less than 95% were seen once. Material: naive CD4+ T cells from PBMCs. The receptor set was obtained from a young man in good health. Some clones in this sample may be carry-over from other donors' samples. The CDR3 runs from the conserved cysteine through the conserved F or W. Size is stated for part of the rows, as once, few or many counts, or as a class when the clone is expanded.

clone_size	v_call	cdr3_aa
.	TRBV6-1	CASSESGKAGYTF
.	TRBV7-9	CASSLGREDTQYF
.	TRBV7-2	CASSFAGGGQPQHF
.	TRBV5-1	CASFTGSYTDTQYF
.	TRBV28	CASSLRKGSGNYGYTF
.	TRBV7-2	CASSWRDRGRGQYF
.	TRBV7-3	CASSPQANQPQHF
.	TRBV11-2	CASSLVLPRGTGRSYEQYF
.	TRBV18	CASQEGRVGETQYF
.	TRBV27	CASSSDSAGSSYEQYF
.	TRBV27	CASSSRFRGPKDEQYF
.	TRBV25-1	CASSEFGRGSSGNTIYF
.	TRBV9	CASSVVGSGTDTQYF
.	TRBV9	CASSRDRGLEQYF
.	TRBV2	CASSQERAGANVLTF
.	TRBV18	CASSPTSGRFGELFF
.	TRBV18	CASSRWGQGNYGYTF
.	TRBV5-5	CASSWGQAYEQYF
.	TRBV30	CAWSVGGRAPYNEQFF
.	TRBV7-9	CASSSQVGTEAFF
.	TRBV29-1	CSVLEGSYNEQFF
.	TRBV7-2	CASSTPGLAYEQFF
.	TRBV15	CATSSRGTEAFF
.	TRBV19	CASSTTGSYEQYF
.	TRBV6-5	CAIKSGFGANVLTF
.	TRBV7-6	CASSLEVFYDTQYF
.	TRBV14	CASSPMPGPFRETQYF
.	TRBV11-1	CASSFATGRPYEQYF
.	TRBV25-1	CASSETGAGNQPQHF
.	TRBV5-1	CASSSLSSTDTQYF
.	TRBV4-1	CASSQGRLSSYNSPLHF
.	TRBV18	CASSLYQGLANYGYTF
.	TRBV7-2	CASSLPRLISYEQYF
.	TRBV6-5	CASSYWARGNQPQHF
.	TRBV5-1	CASSPGGSVNEQFF
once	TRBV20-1	CSARLAEQFF
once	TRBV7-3	CASSSQGNYGYTF